This T cell receptor (beta chain) was profiled in a study of blood T cell repertoires in COVID-19. This clone came up a few times. Germline loops: CDR1 KGHSH, CDR2 LQKENI. CDR3 size: 15 residues. Between the trimmed V and J ends, which lost 6 bases and 2 bases, there was a span of 16 bases. Repertoires were generated with immunoSEQ multiplex PCR, while TCRdb's copy carries only in-frame clones and drops some. Seen here are about 360,000 clones, approximately 77% observed once, and the top ten hold about 1%. The receptor comes from a human donor with acute or convalescent COVID-19. The donor label of this sample is uncertain. Sequenced material: peripheral blood. V usage is TRBV18 and J usage is TRBJ1-2, with D possibly TRBD1 on 5 matching bases. In DNA, the CDR3 is TGTGCCAGCTCCACCCGGTCGGAGGGGAACTATGGCTACACCTTC. Amino acids: CASSTRSEGNYGYTF. Full variable domain (missing parts from reference TRBV18 and TRBJ1-2): NAGVMQNPRHLVRRRGQEARLRCSPMKGHSHVYWYRQLPEEGLKFMVYLQKENIIDESGMPKERFSAEFPKEGPSILRIQQVVRGDSAAYFCASSTRSEGNYGYTFGSGTRLTVV.